This TCR beta chain came from a study of cytomegalovirus exposure and HLA in healthy donors. Study-level points and caveats: The authors enumerated under 200 TCR beta chains as linked to cytomegalovirus.

Germline CDR1 SGHRS, CDR2 YFSETQ. CDR3 length equals 14 residues. Trimming pared 4 bases from V and 9 bases from J, leaving 14 bases between. As to this clone: Antigen unknown.

60 Vbeta and 13 Jbeta primers were used in PCR. Using immunoSEQ multiplex PCR, the repertoire was profiled, and TCRdb retains in-frame clones only, with some absent. The repertoire holds around 200,000 clones, with over 60% as singletons. The V gene is TRBV5-1, the J gene TRBJ1-6; D gene ambiguous. The TCR comes from a woman between 50 and 59 years old in good health and CMV-seronegative. Sequenced sample: PBMCs. The CDR3 nucleotides read TGCGCCAGCAGCATCGAGACTCCGGGTTCACCCCTCCACTTT. Residues: CASSIETPGSPLHF. The full variable domain, with the rest looked up from reference TRBV5-1 and TRBJ1-6, is KAGVTQTPRYLIKTRGQQVTLSCSPISGHRSVSWYQQTPGQGLQFLFEYFSETQRNKGNFPGRFSGRQFSNSRSEMNVSTLELGDSALYLCASSIETPGSPLHFGNGTRLTVT.